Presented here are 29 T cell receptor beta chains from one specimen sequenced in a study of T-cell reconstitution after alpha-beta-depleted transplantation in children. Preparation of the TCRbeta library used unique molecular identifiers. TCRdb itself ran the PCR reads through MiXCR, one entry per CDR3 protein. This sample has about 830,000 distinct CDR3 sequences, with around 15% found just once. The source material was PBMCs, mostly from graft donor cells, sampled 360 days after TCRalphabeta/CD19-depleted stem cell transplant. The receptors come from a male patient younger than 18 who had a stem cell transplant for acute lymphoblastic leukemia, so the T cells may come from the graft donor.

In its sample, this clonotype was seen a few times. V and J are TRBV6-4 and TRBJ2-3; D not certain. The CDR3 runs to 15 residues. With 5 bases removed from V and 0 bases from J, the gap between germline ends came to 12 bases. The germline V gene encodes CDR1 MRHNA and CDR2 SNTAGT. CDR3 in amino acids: CASSPTPASTDTQYF. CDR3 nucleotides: TGTGCCAGCAGTCCTACTCCCGCGAGCACAGATACGCAGTATTTT.

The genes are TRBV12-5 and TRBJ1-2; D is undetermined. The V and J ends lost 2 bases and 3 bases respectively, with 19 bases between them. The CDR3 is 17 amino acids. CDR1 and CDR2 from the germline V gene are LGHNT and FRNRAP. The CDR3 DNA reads TGTGCTAGTGGTTTGAAAGTGAACAGCCAAGAATACTATGGCTACACCTTC. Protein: CASGLKVNSQEYYGYTF. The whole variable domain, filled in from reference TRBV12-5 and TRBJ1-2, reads DARVTQTPRHKVTEMGQEVTMRCQPILGHNTVFWYRQTMMQGLELLAYFRNRAPLDDSGMPKDRFSAEMPDATLATLKIQPSEPRDSAVYFCASGLKVNSQEYYGYTFGSGTRLTVV.

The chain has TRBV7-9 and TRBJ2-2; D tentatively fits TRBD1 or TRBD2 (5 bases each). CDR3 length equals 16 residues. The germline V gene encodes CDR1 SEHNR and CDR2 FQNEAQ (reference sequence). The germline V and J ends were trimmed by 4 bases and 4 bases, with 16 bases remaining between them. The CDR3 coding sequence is TGTGCCAGCAGCTCACTAGGGGTTTCGGGCACCGGGGAGCTGTTTTTT. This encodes CASSSLGVSGTGELFF.

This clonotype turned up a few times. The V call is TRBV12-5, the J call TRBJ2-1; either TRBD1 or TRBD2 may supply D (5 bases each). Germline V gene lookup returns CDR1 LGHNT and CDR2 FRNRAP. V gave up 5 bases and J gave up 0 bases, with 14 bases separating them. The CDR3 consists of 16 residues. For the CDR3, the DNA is TGTGCTAGTGGTCCCGATCGTGGGGGCTCCTACAATGAGCAGTTCTTC. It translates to CASGPDRGGSYNEQFF.

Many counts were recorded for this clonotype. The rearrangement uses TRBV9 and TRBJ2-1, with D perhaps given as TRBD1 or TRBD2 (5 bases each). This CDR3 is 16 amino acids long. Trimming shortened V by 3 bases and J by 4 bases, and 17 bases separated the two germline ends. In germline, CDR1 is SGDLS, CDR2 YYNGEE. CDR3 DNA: TGTGCCAGCAGCGATGCCCCCCGGGACGGTTACAATGAGCAGTTCTTC. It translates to CASSDAPRDGYNEQFF.

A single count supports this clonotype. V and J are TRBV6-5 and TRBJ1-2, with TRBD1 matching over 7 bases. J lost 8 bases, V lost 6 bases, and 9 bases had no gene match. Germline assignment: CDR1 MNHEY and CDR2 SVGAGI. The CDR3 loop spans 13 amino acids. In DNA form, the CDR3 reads TGTGCCAGCAGATATGGACAGGCCATAGGCTACACCTTC. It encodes CASRYGQAIGYTF.

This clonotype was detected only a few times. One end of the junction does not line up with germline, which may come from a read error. The CDR3 protein is CSAREAGWPGQADTQYF. Written as DNA, the CDR3 is TGCAGTGCCAGAGAAGCGGGCTGGCCAGGGCAGGCGGATACGCAGTATTTT. V usage is TRBV20-1 and J usage is TRBJ2-3; D is perhaps TRBD2 (6 bases). This CDR3 contains 17 residues. Germline CDR1 is DFQATT and CDR2 is SNEGSKA (reference sequence).

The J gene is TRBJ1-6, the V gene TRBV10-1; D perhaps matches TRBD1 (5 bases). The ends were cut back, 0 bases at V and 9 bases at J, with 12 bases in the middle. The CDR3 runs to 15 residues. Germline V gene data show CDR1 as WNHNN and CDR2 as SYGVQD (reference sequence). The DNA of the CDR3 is TGCGCCAGCAGTGAGTCGGGACGGGGAATTTCACCCCTCCACTTT. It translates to CASSESGRGISPLHF.

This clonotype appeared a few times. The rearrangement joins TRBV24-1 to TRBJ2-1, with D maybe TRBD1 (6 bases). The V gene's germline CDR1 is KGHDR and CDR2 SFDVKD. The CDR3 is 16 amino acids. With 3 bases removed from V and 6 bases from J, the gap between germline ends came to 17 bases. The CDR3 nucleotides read TGTGCCACCAGTGATCACAGGGTAACAGGTGGCAATGAGCAGTTCTTC. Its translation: CATSDHRVTGGNEQFF.

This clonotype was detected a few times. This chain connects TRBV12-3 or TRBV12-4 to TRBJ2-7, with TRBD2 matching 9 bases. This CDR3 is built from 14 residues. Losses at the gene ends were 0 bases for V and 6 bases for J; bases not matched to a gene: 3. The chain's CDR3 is CASSLASGRFEQYF. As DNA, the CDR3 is TGTGCCAGCAGTTTAGCTAGCGGGAGATTCGAGCAGTACTTC.

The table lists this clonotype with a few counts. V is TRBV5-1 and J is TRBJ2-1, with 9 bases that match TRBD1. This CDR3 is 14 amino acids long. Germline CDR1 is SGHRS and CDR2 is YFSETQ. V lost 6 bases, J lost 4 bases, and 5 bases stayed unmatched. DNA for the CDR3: TGCGCCAGCACCCTAGACAGGGGGTACAATGAGCAGTTCTTC. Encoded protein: CASTLDRGYNEQFF.

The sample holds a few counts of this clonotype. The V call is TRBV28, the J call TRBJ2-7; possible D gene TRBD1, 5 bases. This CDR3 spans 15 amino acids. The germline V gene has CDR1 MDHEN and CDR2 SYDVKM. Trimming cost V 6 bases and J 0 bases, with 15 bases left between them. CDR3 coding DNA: TGTGCCAGCAGCCAGGACATTGTCCCCTCCTACGAGCAGTACTTC. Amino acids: CASSQDIVPSYEQYF. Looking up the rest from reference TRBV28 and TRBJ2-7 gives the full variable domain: DVKVTQSSRYLVKRTGEKVFLECVQDMDHENMFWYRQDPGLGLRLIYFSYDVKMKEKGDIPEGYSVSREKKERFSLILESASTNQTSMYLCASSQDIVPSYEQYFGPGTRLTVT.

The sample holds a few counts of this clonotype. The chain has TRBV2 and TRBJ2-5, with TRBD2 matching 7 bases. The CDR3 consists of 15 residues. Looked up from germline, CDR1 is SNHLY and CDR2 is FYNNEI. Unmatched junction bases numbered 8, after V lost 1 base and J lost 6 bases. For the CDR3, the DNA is TGTGCCAGCAGTGAAGGTGGGAGGGCCTTTAAGACCCAGTACTTC. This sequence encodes CASSEGGRAFKTQYF.

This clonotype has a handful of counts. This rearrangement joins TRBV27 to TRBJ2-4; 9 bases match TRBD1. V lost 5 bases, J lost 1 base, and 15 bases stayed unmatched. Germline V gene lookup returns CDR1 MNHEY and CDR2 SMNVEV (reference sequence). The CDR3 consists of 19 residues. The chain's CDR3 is CASSGTGGAATGAKNIQYF. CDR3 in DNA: TGTGCCAGCAGTGGTACAGGGGGCGCGGCGACCGGGGCCAAAAACATTCAGTACTTC.

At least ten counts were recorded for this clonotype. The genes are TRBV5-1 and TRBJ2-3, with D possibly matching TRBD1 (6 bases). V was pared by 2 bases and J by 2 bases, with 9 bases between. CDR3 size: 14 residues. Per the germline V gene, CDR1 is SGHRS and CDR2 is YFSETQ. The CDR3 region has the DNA TGCGCCAGCAGCTTCGGACAGCACACAGATACGCAGTATTTT. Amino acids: CASSFGQHTDTQYF.

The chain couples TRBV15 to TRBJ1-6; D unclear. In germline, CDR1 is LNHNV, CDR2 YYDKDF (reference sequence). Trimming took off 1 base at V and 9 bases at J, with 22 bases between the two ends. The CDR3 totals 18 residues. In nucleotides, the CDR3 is TGTGCCACCAGCAGAGGGGTCGCCCTCTACAGTGGAATTTCACCCCTCCACTTT. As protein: CATSRGVALYSGISPLHF. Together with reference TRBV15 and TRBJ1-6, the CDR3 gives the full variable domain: DAMVIQNPRYQVTQFGKPVTLSCSQTLNHNVMYWYQQKSSQAPKLLFHYYDKDFNNEADTPDNFQSRRPNTSFCFLDIRSPGLGDTAMYLCATSRGVALYSGISPLHFGNGTRLTVT.

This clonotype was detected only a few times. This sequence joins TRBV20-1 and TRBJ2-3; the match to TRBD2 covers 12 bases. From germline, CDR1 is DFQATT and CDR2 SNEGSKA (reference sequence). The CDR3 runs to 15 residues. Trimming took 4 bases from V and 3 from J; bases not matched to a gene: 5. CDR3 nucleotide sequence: TGCAGTGCTATCCCTAGCGGGAGGGCGACAGATACGCAGTATTTT. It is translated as CSAIPSGRATDTQYF.

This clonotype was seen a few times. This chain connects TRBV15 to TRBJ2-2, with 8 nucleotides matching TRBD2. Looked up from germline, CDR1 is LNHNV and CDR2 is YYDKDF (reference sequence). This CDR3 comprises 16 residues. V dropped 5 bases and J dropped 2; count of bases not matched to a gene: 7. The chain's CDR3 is CATSGPSGGNTGELFF. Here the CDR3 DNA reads TGTGCCACCAGCGGACCCAGCGGGGGAAACACCGGGGAGCTGTTTTTT.

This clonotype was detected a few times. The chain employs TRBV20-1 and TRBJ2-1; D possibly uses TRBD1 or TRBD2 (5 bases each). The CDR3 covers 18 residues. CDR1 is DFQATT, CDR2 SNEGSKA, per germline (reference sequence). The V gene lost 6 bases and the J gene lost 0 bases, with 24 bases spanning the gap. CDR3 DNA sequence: TGCAGTGCCCTATCCATACTCTATGAGAGGGGCTCCTACAATGAGCAGTTCTTC. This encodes CSALSILYERGSYNEQFF.

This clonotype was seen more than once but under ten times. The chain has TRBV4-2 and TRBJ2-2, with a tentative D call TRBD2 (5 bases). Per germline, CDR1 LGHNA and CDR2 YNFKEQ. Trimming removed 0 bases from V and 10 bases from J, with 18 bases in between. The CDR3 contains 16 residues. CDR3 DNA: TGTGCCAGCAGCCAAGAACTACTAGGCGCCGGGCTGGAGCTGTTTTTT. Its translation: CASSQELLGAGLELFF.

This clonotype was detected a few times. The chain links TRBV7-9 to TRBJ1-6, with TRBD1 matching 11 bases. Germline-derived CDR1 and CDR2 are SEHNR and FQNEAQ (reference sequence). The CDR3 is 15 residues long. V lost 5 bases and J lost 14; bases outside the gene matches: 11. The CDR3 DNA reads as TGTGCCAGCAGCAGATGGACAGGGGGCAATCTCACCCTCCACTTT. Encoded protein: CASSRWTGGNLTLHF. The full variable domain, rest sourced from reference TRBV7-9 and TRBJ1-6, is DTGVSQNPRHKITKRGQNVTFRCDPISEHNRLYWYRQTLGQGPEFLTYFQNEAQLEKSRLLSDRFSAERPKGSFSTLEIQRTEQGDSAMYLCASSRWTGGNLTLHFGNGTRLTVT.

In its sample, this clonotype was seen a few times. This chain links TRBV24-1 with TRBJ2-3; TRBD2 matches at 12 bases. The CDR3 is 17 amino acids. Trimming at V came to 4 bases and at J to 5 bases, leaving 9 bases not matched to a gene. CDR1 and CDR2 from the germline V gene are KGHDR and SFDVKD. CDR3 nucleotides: TGTGCCACCAGTGACGGGACTAGCGGGTTGCTGATAGATACGCAGTATTTT. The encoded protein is CATSDGTSGLLIDTQYF.

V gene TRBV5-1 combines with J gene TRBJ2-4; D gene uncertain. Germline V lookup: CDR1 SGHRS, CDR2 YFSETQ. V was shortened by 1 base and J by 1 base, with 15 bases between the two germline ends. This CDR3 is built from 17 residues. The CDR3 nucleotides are TGCGCCAGCAGCTTGTGGGCGGCTAAAGGGGCCAAAAACATTCAGTACTTC. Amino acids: CASSLWAAKGAKNIQYF.

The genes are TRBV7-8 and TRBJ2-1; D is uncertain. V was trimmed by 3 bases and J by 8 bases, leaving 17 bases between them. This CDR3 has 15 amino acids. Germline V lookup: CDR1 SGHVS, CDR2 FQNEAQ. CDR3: CASSFAVLLLYEQFF. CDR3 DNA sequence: TGTGCCAGCAGCTTCGCGGTTCTCCTACTCTATGAGCAGTTCTTC.

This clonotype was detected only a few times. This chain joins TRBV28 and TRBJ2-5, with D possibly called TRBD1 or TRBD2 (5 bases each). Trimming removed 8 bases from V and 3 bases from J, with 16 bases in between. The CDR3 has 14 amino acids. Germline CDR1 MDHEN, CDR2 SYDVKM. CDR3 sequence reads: CASARDGGKETQYF. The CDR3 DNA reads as TGTGCCAGCGCCCGGGACGGAGGAAAAGAGACCCAGTACTTC.

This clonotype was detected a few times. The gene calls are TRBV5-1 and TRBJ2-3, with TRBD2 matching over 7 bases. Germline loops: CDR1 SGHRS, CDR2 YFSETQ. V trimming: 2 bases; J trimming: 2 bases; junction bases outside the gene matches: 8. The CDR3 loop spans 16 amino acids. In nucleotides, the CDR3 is TGCGCCAGCAGCTTATCGGCTAGCGGACACACAGATACGCAGTATTTT. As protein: CASSLSASGHTDTQYF.

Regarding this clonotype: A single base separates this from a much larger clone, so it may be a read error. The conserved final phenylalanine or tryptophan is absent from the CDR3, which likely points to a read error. DNA of the CDR3: TGCGCCAGCAGCTGGGGACAGGGCCCCTACGAGCAGTACTAC. This translates into CASSWGQGPYEQYY. V gene TRBV5-1 combines with J gene TRBJ2-7; 9 bases fit TRBD1. Germline trimming cut 3 bases from V and 2 bases from J; bases unmatched to any gene: 3. This CDR3 comprises 14 residues. Per germline, CDR1 SGHRS and CDR2 YFSETQ.

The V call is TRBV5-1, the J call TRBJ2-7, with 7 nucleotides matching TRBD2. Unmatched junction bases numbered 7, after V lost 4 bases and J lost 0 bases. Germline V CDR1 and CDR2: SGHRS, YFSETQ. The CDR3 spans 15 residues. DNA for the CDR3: TGCGCCAGCAGCCGGGGAGGGTATCGCTCCTACGAGCAGTACTTC. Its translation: CASSRGGYRSYEQYF.

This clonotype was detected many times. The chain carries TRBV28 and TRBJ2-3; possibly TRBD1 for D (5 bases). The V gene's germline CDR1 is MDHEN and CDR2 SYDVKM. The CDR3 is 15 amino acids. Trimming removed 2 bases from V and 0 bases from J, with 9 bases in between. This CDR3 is CASSLRGSSTDTQYF. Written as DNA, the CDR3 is TGTGCCAGCAGTTTAAGGGGCTCTAGCACAGATACGCAGTATTTT. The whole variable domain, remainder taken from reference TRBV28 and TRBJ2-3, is DVKVTQSSRYLVKRTGEKVFLECVQDMDHENMFWYRQDPGLGLRLIYFSYDVKMKEKGDIPEGYSVSREKKERFSLILESASTNQTSMYLCASSLRGSSTDTQYFGPGTRLTVL.